This T cell receptor (beta chain) stems from a study of T cells in Graves' hyperthyroidism and ophthalmopathy. Study-wide points: Ophthalmopathy onset followed model prediction by a median roughly six months. By a 13 V-J model, ophthalmopathy was set apart from stable hyperthyroidism.

Trimming stripped 0 bases from V and 1 base from J, with 7 bases between. The CDR3 extends over 13 amino acids. Germline CDR1 and CDR2: GTSNPN and SVGIG (reference sequence). Criteria for exclusion of patients were uncontrolled infection, other autoimmune disease, pregnancy or lactation. PBMCs were obtained from over 8.5 ml fresh peripheral blood. The investigators amplified TCR beta CDR3 regions from RNA transcripts. First-round RT-PCR with HTBI primers amplified the TCR CDR3 region. In TCRdb, the multiplex PCR reads were re-called with MiXCR into one record per CDR3 protein. Found here are hundreds of thousands of distinct CDR3 sequences, less than 25% of them singletons; the top ten hold 34%. This clonotype was counted a few times. Its antigen is unknown.

This chain connects TRBV30 to TRBJ2-7; D ambiguous. The receptor was derived from a man aged 25-45 years with Graves' ophthalmopathy. The source material was blood. CDR3 bases: TGTGCCTGGAGTGTAACAGATTCCTACGAGCAGTACTTC. Its protein product is CAWSVTDSYEQYF.